This is a list of T cell receptor beta chains from one sample in a study of T cells in Graves' hyperthyroidism and ophthalmopathy. Using its own MiXCR run on the multiplex PCR reads, TCRdb lists one record per CDR3 protein. The sample holds around 110,000 distinct CDR3 sequences, 15% to 20% seen once. Sequencing was done on a sample of blood. All receptors derive from a woman between 50 and 59 years old with Graves' hyperthyroidism. CDR3s include the opening cysteine and the closing phenylalanine or tryptophan. The order of the fields is J gene, clone size, D gene, V gene, CDR3 length, CDR3 DNA, CDR3 protein. The D gene is left open where the match is weak. The size of a clone is reported for some rows only, either as once, few or many, or as a class for expanded clones.

J: TRBJ2-3
size: many
D: TRBD2
V: TRBV29-1
length: 15
DNA: TGCAGCGTTGCCCGACTAGCGGGAGATACAGATACGCAGTATTTT
CDR3: CSVARLAGDTDTQYF

J: TRBJ1-5
size: many
D: TRBD1
V: TRBV12-3/TRBV12-4
length: 14
DNA: TGTGCCAGCAGGGGACAGCATAGCAATCAGCCCCAGCATTTT
CDR3: CASRGQHSNQPQHF

J: TRBJ1-1
size: many
D: .
V: TRBV5-1
length: 16
DNA: TGCGCCAGCAGCTTATTAGGGCCCCCCGCGGACACTGAAGCTTTCTTT
CDR3: CASSLLGPPADTEAFF

J: TRBJ1-1
size: many
D: .
V: TRBV20-1
length: 12
DNA: TGCAGTGCCTTTCAGGGTTCGACTGAAGCTTTCTTT
CDR3: CSAFQGSTEAFF

J: TRBJ2-2
size: few
D: .
V: TRBV12-3/TRBV12-4
length: 15
DNA: TGTGCCAGCAGTTTGTCGTCTCTAGCGACCGGGGAGCTGTTTTTT
CDR3: CASSLSSLATGELFF

J: TRBJ1-4
size: few
D: .
V: TRBV19
length: 16
DNA: TGTGCCAGTAGTATCGGCTACAGCCGTACTAATGAAAAACTGTTTTTT
CDR3: CASSIGYSRTNEKLFF

J: TRBJ1-1
size: many
D: .
V: TRBV3-1
length: 12
DNA: TGTGCCAGCAGCTTCGGACAGTTAGAAGCTTTCTTT
CDR3: CASSFGQLEAFF

J: TRBJ2-2
size: many
D: .
V: TRBV9
length: 14
DNA: TGTGCCAGCAAGGAGGAAAAAACCACCGGGGAGCTGTTTTTT
CDR3: CASKEEKTTGELFF

J: TRBJ1-2
size: many
D: .
V: TRBV28
length: 14
DNA: TGTGCCAGCAGTTTACCGGGGTTGGGGGATGGCTACACCTTC
CDR3: CASSLPGLGDGYTF

J: TRBJ1-1
size: many
D: .
V: TRBV18
length: 15
DNA: TGTGCCAGCTCACCACTCGCCGGGTCGTTCACTGAAGCTTTCTTT
CDR3: CASSPLAGSFTEAFF

J: TRBJ1-5
size: .
D: .
V: TRBV28
length: 14
DNA: TGTGCCAGCAGTTGGGACATTAGCAATCAGCCCCAGCATTTT
CDR3: CASSWDISNQPQHF

J: TRBJ2-1
size: many
D: TRBD2
V: TRBV29-1
length: 12
DNA: TGCAGCGTGACTAGCGGGAGCGATGAGCAGTTCTTC
CDR3: CSVTSGSDEQFF

J: TRBJ1-5
size: many
D: .
V: TRBV20-1
length: 13
DNA: TGCAGTGCTAGGGAGTTGCCTCCCCAGCCCCAGCATTTT
CDR3: CSARELPPQPQHF

J: TRBJ2-2
size: many
D: .
V: TRBV12-3/TRBV12-4
length: 14
DNA: TGTGCCAGCAGCCCAACACCCTACACCGGGGAGCTGTTTTTT
CDR3: CASSPTPYTGELFF

J: TRBJ2-5
size: .
D: .
V: TRBV6-1
length: 14
DNA: TGTGCCAGCAGTGGCAGCCAGGCCCAAGAGACCCAGTACTTC
CDR3: CASSGSQAQETQYF

J: TRBJ2-3
size: many
D: TRBD2
V: TRBV10-3
length: 17
DNA: TGTGCCATCGGCGATTCTCCGGGACTAGCGGCTCCAGATACGCAGTATTTT
CDR3: CAIGDSPGLAAPDTQYF

J: TRBJ1-1
size: many
D: .
V: TRBV5-1
length: 15
DNA: TGCGCCAGCACCTGGGGGGGCAGCCAGAACACTGAAGCTTTCTTT
CDR3: CASTWGGSQNTEAFF

J: TRBJ2-7
size: many
D: TRBD1
V: TRBV29-1
length: 12
DNA: TGCAGCGTTGAAGGTAGGGAAGGGGACAGAGACTTC
CDR3: CSVEGREGDRDF

J: TRBJ1-2
size: many
D: TRBD1
V: TRBV6-1
length: 13
DNA: TGTGCCAGCAGGGGACAGGGTTTCAATGGCTACACCTTC
CDR3: CASRGQGFNGYTF

J: TRBJ2-1
size: many
D: .
V: TRBV7-9
length: 12
DNA: TGTGCCAGCACCCTGGTTGGGGAGAAGCAGTTCTTC
CDR3: CASTLVGEKQFF

J: TRBJ2-3
size: .
D: TRBD2
V: TRBV12-3/TRBV12-4
length: 18
DNA: TGTGCCAGCACTCAACCTCGGGGACTAGCGGGGGTCTATGATACGCAGTATTTT
CDR3: CASTQPRGLAGVYDTQYF

J: TRBJ2-1
size: many
D: .
V: TRBV20-1
length: 17
DNA: TGCAGTGCTAGAAAAAAGGGTACCCCCAAGGGTTACAATGAGCAGTTCTTC
CDR3: CSARKKGTPKGYNEQFF

J: TRBJ2-1
size: .
D: .
V: TRBV29-1
length: 15
DNA: TGCAGCGTTGCCGTACTAGGAGGGTCCTACAATGAGCAGTTCTTC
CDR3: CSVAVLGGSYNEQFF

J: TRBJ2-1
size: many
D: TRBD2
V: TRBV7-3
length: 16
DNA: TGTGCCAGCAGCTTAGTCGGGGGGGCGAACCCCAATGAGCAGTTCTTC
CDR3: CASSLVGGANPNEQFF

J: TRBJ2-1
size: few
D: .
V: TRBV5-6
length: 15
DNA: TGTGCCAGCAGCTTGCTACTGACTACCTACAATGAGCAGTTCTTC
CDR3: CASSLLLTTYNEQFF

J: TRBJ2-5
size: few
D: TRBD2
V: TRBV20-1
length: 13
DNA: TGCAGAGCCCCTAGCGGCTCCCAAGAGACCCAGTACTTC
CDR3: CRAPSGSQETQYF

J: TRBJ2-1
size: many
D: .
V: TRBV18
length: 15
DNA: TGTGCCAGCTCACTTCAGGGACTTCCTTTCAATGAGCAGTTCTTC
CDR3: CASSLQGLPFNEQFF

J: TRBJ1-6
size: many
D: TRBD1
V: TRBV28
length: 14
DNA: TGTGCCAGCAGCCCCTGGGACAGGCACTCACCCCTCCACTTT
CDR3: CASSPWDRHSPLHF

J: TRBJ1-4
size: many
D: .
V: TRBV12-3/TRBV12-4
length: 14
DNA: TGTGCCAGCAGGGAGAGGGCGTCTAATGAAAAACTGTTTTTT
CDR3: CASRERASNEKLFF

J: TRBJ2-3
size: many
D: TRBD2
V: TRBV5-6
length: 14
DNA: TGTGCCGCTGGACTAGCGGGAGGCACAGATACGCAGTATTTT
CDR3: CAAGLAGGTDTQYF

J: TRBJ2-5
size: .
D: .
V: TRBV5-1
length: 15
DNA: TGCGCCAGCAGCCAGTTTGGGTCAGAAGAAGAGACCCAGTACTTC
CDR3: CASSQFGSEEETQYF

J: TRBJ2-2
size: .
D: TRBD2
V: TRBV2
length: 16
DNA: TGTGCCAGCAGTACCCCGGGACTAGCGGGAGCCGGGGAGCTGTTTTTT
CDR3: CASSTPGLAGAGELFF

J: TRBJ2-3
size: many
D: .
V: TRBV7-8
length: 12
DNA: TGTGCCAGCAGCTTACGTCCAGATACGCAGTATTTT
CDR3: CASSLRPDTQYF

J: TRBJ1-2
size: many
D: .
V: TRBV28
length: 13
DNA: TGTGCCAGCAGTTTTAAGGGTCCCTATGGCTACACCTTC
CDR3: CASSFKGPYGYTF

J: TRBJ1-1
size: .
D: .
V: TRBV29-1
length: 10
DNA: TGCAGCGTTAGAAACACTGAAGTTCTCTTT
CDR3: CSVRNTEVLF

J: TRBJ2-7
size: many
D: .
V: TRBV11-2
length: 13
DNA: TGTGCCAGCAGTTCTCAGGGGATGAACGAGCAGTACTTC
CDR3: CASSSQGMNEQYF

J: TRBJ1-1
size: many
D: TRBD1
V: TRBV12-3/TRBV12-4
length: 16
DNA: TGTGCCAGCAGTTTTTGGACAGGGGGAACGAACACTGAAGCTTTCTTT
CDR3: CASSFWTGGTNTEAFF

J: TRBJ1-3
size: few
D: .
V: TRBV5-1
length: 14
DNA: TGCGCCAGCAAAATCACCGGGGCTGGAAACACCATATATTTT
CDR3: CASKITGAGNTIYF

J: TRBJ1-2
size: many
D: .
V: TRBV3-1
length: 13
DNA: TGTGCCAGCAGCCAAGATCGCGGATACGGCTACACCTTC
CDR3: CASSQDRGYGYTF

J: TRBJ2-1
size: once
D: TRBD2
V: TRBV20-1
length: 18
DNA: TGCAGTGCCCCCGGGACCGGGACTAGCGGGACCAACTACAATGAGCAGTTCTTC
CDR3: CSAPGTGTSGTNYNEQFF

J: TRBJ1-1
size: few
D: TRBD1
V: TRBV9
length: 16
DNA: TGTGCCAGCAGCATCAGGGACAGGGCGGTCTCCACTGAAGCTTTCTTT
CDR3: CASSIRDRAVSTEAFF

J: TRBJ1-5
size: .
D: .
V: TRBV20-1
length: 14
DNA: TGCAGTGCTAGTACCCGGGGGGCCGTCAAGGCCCAGCATTTT
CDR3: CSASTRGAVKAQHF

J: TRBJ2-5
size: once
D: TRBD1
V: TRBV13
length: 15
DNA: TGTGCCACCTCCGACATCCGGGACAGCCTTTACGGGTGGTACTTC
CDR3: CATSDIRDSLYGWYF

J: TRBJ1-1
size: many
D: .
V: TRBV20-1
length: 12
DNA: TGCAGTGCTAGGCCGGTGATCACTGAAGCTTTCTTT
CDR3: CSARPVITEAFF

J: TRBJ2-2
size: many
D: .
V: TRBV28
length: 15
DNA: TGTGCCAGCAGTCACTCCCCTGTTGGGATCGGGGAGCTGTTTTTT
CDR3: CASSHSPVGIGELFF

J: TRBJ2-5
size: many
D: .
V: TRBV28
length: 14
DNA: TGTGCCAGCAGCCGTTACAGGGATACGGAGACCCAGTACTTC
CDR3: CASSRYRDTETQYF

J: TRBJ1-2
size: many
D: .
V: TRBV24-1
length: 11
DNA: TGTGCCACCATACGGGGGGGTGGCTACACCTTC
CDR3: CATIRGGGYTF

J: TRBJ1-5
size: few
D: .
V: TRBV24-1
length: 12
DNA: TGTGCCACCAGTGATTTGGGTCAGCCCCAGCATTTT
CDR3: CATSDLGQPQHF

J: TRBJ2-1
size: .
D: .
V: TRBV18
length: 16
DNA: TGTGCCAGCTCACCAAAGGAGGGGCGGATCTACAATGAGCAGTTCTTC
CDR3: CASSPKEGRIYNEQFF

J: TRBJ1-2
size: many
D: .
V: TRBV11-2
length: 15
DNA: TGTGCCAGCAGCTTAGGCCCATCGGGGGCAAGTGGCTACACCTTC
CDR3: CASSLGPSGASGYTF